Listed here are 7 T cell receptor beta chains from one sample, sequenced in a study of cytomegalovirus exposure and HLA in healthy donors. This PCR relied on a set of 60 Vbeta primers and 13 Jbeta primers. TCRdb's copy holds only in-frame clones and misses some; the assay was immunoSEQ multiplex PCR. The sample contains about 190,000 clones, around 80% of which appear only once. Specimen: PBMCs. Receptor source: a man aged 35 to 55 in good health and CMV-seropositive.

V gene TRBV9 combines with J gene TRBJ1-3, with D tentatively TRBD1 (5 bases). V lost 5 bases, J lost 0 bases, and 9 bases lay in between. The germline gives CDR1 SGDLS, CDR2 YYNGEE. The CDR3 totals 14 residues. The CDR3 protein is CASRAGFSGNTIYF. CDR3 nucleotide sequence: TGTGCCAGCAGAGCAGGGTTCTCTGGAAACACCATATATTTT.

This chain uses TRBV27 with TRBJ2-5; 11 bases map to TRBD1. The DNA end is more similar to TRBJ2-7, so the J call may be wrong. The CDR3 has 15 amino acids. Per germline, CDR1 MNHEY and CDR2 SMNVEV (reference sequence). The CDR3 reads CASRRGTGGSYEQYF. The CDR3 DNA reads as TGTGCCAGCAGACGTGGGACAGGGGGATCCTACGAGCAGTACTTC.

CDR3 amino acids: CASSPRAKNIQYF. DNA of the CDR3: TGTGCCAGCAGCCCCCGAGCCAAAAACATTCAGTACTTC. This chain joins TRBV9 and TRBJ2-4; D is uncertain. The CDR3 totals 13 residues. V gave up 4 bases and J gave up 0 bases, with 5 bases separating them. Looked up from germline, CDR1 is SGDLS and CDR2 is YYNGEE.

The chain carries TRBV28 and TRBJ2-1; 14 nucleotides agree with TRBD2. This CDR3 region has 16 residues. V was clipped by 3 bases and J by 4 bases; unmatched bases: 2. Germline V CDR1 and CDR2: MDHEN, SYDVKM. The CDR3 reads CASSFGLAGGYNEQFF. CDR3 sequence (DNA): TGTGCCAGCAGTTTTGGACTAGCGGGGGGTTACAATGAGCAGTTCTTC.

This rearrangement joins TRBV15 to TRBJ2-7; D might be TRBD2 (7 bases). The CDR3 consists of 15 residues. The germline V gene has CDR1 LNHNV and CDR2 YYDKDF (reference sequence). V gave up 3 bases and J gave up 1 base, with 13 bases separating them. In DNA form, the CDR3 reads TGTGCCACCAGCAGGGAGGGGGGGGGTTCCTACGAGCAGTACTTC. This gives the protein CATSREGGGSYEQYF.

The rearrangement joins TRBV5-5 to TRBJ1-3; 9 bases line up with TRBD1. The germline V gene encodes CDR1 SGHKS and CDR2 YYEKEE (reference sequence). With 0 bases clipped from V and 5 bases from J, the junction kept 6 bases outside the gene matches. The CDR3 totals 16 residues. The DNA for the CDR3 is TGTGCCAGCAGCTTGGTTCCTACAGGGGGCAGAAACACCATATATTTT. Translated: CASSLVPTGGRNTIYF.

The count of this clone is one. The rearrangement joins TRBV5-1 to TRBJ2-3; TRBD1 matches 7 bases. Per germline, CDR1 SGHRS and CDR2 YFSETQ. The junction had 9 bases not matched to a gene; V was cut back by 0 bases and J by 2 bases. The CDR3 is 17 residues long. This CDR3 reads CASSLEGAGPHTDTQYF. CDR3 nucleotide sequence: TGCGCCAGCAGCTTGGAGGGGGCAGGACCTCACACAGATACGCAGTATTTT.